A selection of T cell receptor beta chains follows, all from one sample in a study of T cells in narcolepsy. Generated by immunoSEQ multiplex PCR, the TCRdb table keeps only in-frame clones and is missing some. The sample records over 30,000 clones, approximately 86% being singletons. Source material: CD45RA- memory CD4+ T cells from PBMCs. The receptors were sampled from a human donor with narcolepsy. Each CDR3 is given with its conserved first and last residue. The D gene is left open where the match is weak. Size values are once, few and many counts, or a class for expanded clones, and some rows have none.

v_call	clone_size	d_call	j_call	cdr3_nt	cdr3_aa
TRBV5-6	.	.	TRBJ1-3	TGTGCCAGCAGCTTGATCGATCGGGCCGGGTTCATATATTTT	CASSLIDRAGFIYF
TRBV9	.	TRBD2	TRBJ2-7	TGTGCCAGCAGCGTAGGGGGAGGGGACTACGAGCAGTACTTC	CASSVGGGDYEQYF
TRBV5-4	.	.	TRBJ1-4	TGTGCCAGCAGCGGCATAGGCCTTAATGAAAAACTGTTTTTT	CASSGIGLNEKLFF
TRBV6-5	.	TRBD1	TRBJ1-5	TGTGCCAGCAGCAAGACAGGGAATAGCAATCAGCCCCAGCATTTT	CASSKTGNSNQPQHF
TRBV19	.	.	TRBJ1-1	TGTGCCAGTAGTATTGAGGGTCTGAACACTGAAGCTTTCTTT	CASSIEGLNTEAFF
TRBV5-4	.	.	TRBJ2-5	TGTGCCAGCAGCTTACGGACAGTGTACCAAGAGACCCAGTACTTC	CASSLRTVYQETQYF
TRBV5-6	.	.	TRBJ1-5	TGTGCCAGCAGCTTGGGAGGGGGACTCAATCAGCCCCAGCATTTT	CASSLGGGLNQPQHF
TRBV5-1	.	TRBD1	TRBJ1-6	TGCGCCAGCAGCTTGGAGGGACAGGGATCACCCCTCCACTTT	CASSLEGQGSPLHF
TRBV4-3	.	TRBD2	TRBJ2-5	TGCGCCAGCAGCCCTGCCTCCGGGACTAGCGAAGAGACCCAGTACTTC	CASSPASGTSEETQYF
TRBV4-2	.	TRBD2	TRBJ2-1	TGTGCCAGCAGCCAGCTGGGGACTAGCGGGGGGTACAATGAGCAGTTCTTC	CASSQLGTSGGYNEQFF
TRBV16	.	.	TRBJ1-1	TGTGCCAGCAGCCAACCTGGGTTGAACACTGAAGCTTTCTTT	CASSQPGLNTEAFF
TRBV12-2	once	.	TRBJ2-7	TGTGCAAGTCGCCTAACAATGGGAGGTTGCGACGAGCAGTACTTC	CASRLTMGGCDEQYF
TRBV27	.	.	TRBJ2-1	TGTGCCAGCAGCCTGAAAGGGGGGAGGTTTGAGCAGTTCTTC	CASSLKGGRFEQFF
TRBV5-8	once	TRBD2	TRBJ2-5	TGTGCCAGCAGCTTGGCCCGTCTAGCGGGACCTATACAAGAGACCCAGTACTTC	CASSLARLAGPIQETQYF
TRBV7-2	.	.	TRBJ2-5	TGTGCCAGCAGCTGGGGTCAAGAGACCCAGTACTTC	CASSWGQETQYF
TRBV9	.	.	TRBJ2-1	TGTGCCAGCAGCGTATGGCTCGAGGGGAGTGAGCAGTTCTTC	CASSVWLEGSEQFF
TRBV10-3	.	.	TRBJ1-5	TGTGCCATCAGTGAGACGGGTGCCCGCCAGCCCCAGCATTTT	CAISETGARQPQHF
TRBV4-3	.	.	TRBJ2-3	TGCGCCAGCAGCCAAGTCGTCGGCCTCGATACGCAGTATTTT	CASSQVVGLDTQYF
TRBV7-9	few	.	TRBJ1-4	TGTGCCAGCAGTTCAGGGACGACTAATGAAAAACTGTTTTTT	CASSSGTTNEKLFF
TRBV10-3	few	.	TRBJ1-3	TGTGCCATCCAGGGAGAGGGAAACACCATATATTTT	CAIQGEGNTIYF
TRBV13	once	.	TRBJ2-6	TGTGCCAGCAGGCCCCGGATCGGGGGTGCTGGGGCCAACGTCCTGACTTTC	CASRPRIGGAGANVLTF
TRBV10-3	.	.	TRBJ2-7	TGTGCCATCAGTGCGGTATACGAGCAGTACTTC	CAISAVYEQYF
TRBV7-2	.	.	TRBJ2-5	TGTGCCAGCAGCTCTCAGGGGGGTGAAGAGACCCAGTACTTC	CASSSQGGEETQYF
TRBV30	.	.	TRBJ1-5	TGTGCCTGGAGTGTATTAGGTCTTGGACAGCCCCAGCATTTT	CAWSVLGLGQPQHF
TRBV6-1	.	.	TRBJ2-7	TGTGCCAGCAGTCCGTATTCCGGGACACTTTACGAGCAGTACTTC	CASSPYSGTLYEQYF
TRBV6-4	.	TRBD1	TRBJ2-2	TGTGCCAGCAGTGCCGGGACAGGGGCTACCGGGGAGCTGTTTTTT	CASSAGTGATGELFF
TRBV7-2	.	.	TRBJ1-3	TGTGCCAGCAGCTCCACGCCCGCCTCTGGAAACACCATATATTTT	CASSSTPASGNTIYF
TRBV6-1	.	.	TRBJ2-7	TGTGCCAGCTCCAGAACCGGGACGGATTCCTACGAGCAGTACTTC	CASSRTGTDSYEQYF
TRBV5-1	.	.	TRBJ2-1	TGCGCCAGCAGCCTGCAAGGGCGACAGTTCTTC	CASSLQGRQFF
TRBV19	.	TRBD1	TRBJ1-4	TGTGCCAGTACCCTCAGGGGGCGCGACGAAAAACTGTTTTTT	CASTLRGRDEKLFF
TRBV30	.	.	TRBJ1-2	TGTGCCTGGAGTGCGGAACCCCGCCAGCGTGGCTACACCTTC	CAWSAEPRQRGYTF
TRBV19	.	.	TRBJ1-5	TGTGCCAGTAGTATTATGGGACGGGATCAGCCCCAGCATTTT	CASSIMGRDQPQHF
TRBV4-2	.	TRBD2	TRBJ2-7	TGTGCCAGCAGCCAGGCCCTAGCGGGGGAGACCTACGAGCAGTACTTC	CASSQALAGETYEQYF
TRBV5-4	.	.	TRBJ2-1	TGTGCCAGCAGCTTGGGCGGGGTAACCAATGAGCAGTTCTTC	CASSLGGVTNEQFF
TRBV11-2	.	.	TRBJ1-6	TGTGCCAGCAGCCGGGGATACAGGGAAAAGAATTCACCCCTCCACTTT	CASSRGYREKNSPLHF
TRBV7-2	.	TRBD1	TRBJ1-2	TGTGCCAGCAGCTTGGGACAGGGACTTGACTATGGCTACACCTTC	CASSLGQGLDYGYTF
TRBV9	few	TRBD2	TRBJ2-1	TGTGCCAGCAGCGTAGGTAGCGGGGGCTACAATGAGCAGTTCTTC	CASSVGSGGYNEQFF
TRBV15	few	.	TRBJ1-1	TGTGCCACCAGCAGAGCCTTAACAGGGCGCACTGAAGCTTTCTTT	CATSRALTGRTEAFF
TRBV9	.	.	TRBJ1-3	TGTGCCAGCAGCGTAGCATCAACACAGGCCATATATTTT	CASSVASTQAIYF
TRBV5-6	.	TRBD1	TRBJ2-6	TGTGCCAGCATAGGGACAGGATCTGGGGCCAACGTCCTGACTTTC	CASIGTGSGANVLTF
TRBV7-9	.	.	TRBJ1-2	TGTGCCAGCAGCCCAGGGTCCGGCTACACCTTC	CASSPGSGYTF